The source of this T cell receptor (beta chain) is a study of identical twins. General study findings and limits: The study found excess low generation probability among twin-shared out-of-frame alpha sequences.

This CDR3 is 17 amino acids long. Losses at the gene ends were 5 bases for V and 4 bases for J; bases not matched to a gene: 16. Germline assignment: CDR1 LGHNT and CDR2 FRNRAP. Unique molecular identifiers were present on the cDNA, which also gained a universal primer site by template switching. MiXCR, applied by TCRdb to the 5' RACE reads, yields one record per CDR3 protein. The sample carries approximately 670,000 distinct CDR3 sequences, around 6% recorded once. The sample holds a few counts of this clonotype. Its matching antigen is unknown. This clonotype was obtained from a man aged 18-30 years in good health. Sequences were obtained from naive T cells sorted from blood. V gene TRBV12-5 combines with J gene TRBJ2-5; the match to TRBD1 covers 7 bases. The CDR3 region is CASGPPGQSLPSETQYF. DNA for the CDR3: TGTGCTAGTGGTCCACCGGGACAGAGTTTACCGTCAGAGACCCAGTACTTC.